This TCR beta chain emerged from a study of CD8 T cells in ankylosing spondylitis. Whole-study results and caveats: In reactive arthritis synovial fluid and blood, some motif variants had been reported before.

This clonotype was recorded at least ten times. Antigen unknown. 5'-RACE, quantitative and with molecular barcodes, yielded the TCR beta libraries. TCRdb reanalysed the 5' RACE reads using MiXCR and keeps one entry per CDR3 protein. The sample has about 36,000 distinct CDR3 sequences; approximately 5.9% are singletons. The sequence was collected from a male donor with ankylosing spondylitis or in good health (not recorded which). Material for sequencing was blood, either unsorted or a sorted T cell fraction (not recorded which).

This CDR3 reads CASTRKGTGDSPLHF. Here the CDR3 DNA reads TGTGCCAGCACTCGTAAAGGGACAGGGGATTCACCCCTCCACTTT. The chain uses TRBV6-1 and TRBJ1-6; 10 positions match TRBD1. The CDR3 loop spans 15 amino acids. V trimming: 7 bases; J trimming: 8 bases; junction bases outside the gene matches: 8. Germline-derived CDR1 and CDR2 are MNHNS and SASEGT.